Listed here is a single T cell receptor beta chain. These data originate in a study of blood T cells in healthy people across ages. Primers used in a second PCR of about 7 to 12 cycles were a sample-barcoded 5' primer and a J-beta primer mix. Each CDR3 protein gets one entry after TCRdb re-called the 5' RACE reads with MiXCR. The sample lists about 570,000 distinct CDR3 sequences, about 27% seen once, with 3.6% in the top ten. The CDR3 is 15 residues long. Germline CDR1 reads DFQATT; CDR2 reads SNEGSKA (reference sequence). V was pared by 0 bases and J by 2 bases, with 14 bases between. These same records also appear under a second study, on T cells of mothers and their children.

J is TRBJ2-7 and V is TRBV20-1; no firm D call. Sequencing was done on a sample of blood. This receptor was identified in a boy aged 2 to 10 in good health. The CDR3 loop is CSAREPPVATYEQYF. In DNA, the CDR3 is TGCAGTGCTAGAGAGCCGCCAGTCGCCACCTACGAGCAGTACTTC.